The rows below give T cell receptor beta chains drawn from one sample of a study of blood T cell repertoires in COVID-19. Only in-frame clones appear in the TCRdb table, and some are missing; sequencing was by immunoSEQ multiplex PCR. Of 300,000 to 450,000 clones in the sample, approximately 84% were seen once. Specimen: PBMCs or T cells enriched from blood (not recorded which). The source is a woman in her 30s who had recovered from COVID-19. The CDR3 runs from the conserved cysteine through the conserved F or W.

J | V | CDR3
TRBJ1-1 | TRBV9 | CASSVAGVATEAFF
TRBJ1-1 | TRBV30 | CAWGRGSEAFF
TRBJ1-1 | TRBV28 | CASSLTGEAFF
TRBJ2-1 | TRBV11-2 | CASSSGRAYNEQFF
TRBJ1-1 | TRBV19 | CASSKEGAHATEAFF
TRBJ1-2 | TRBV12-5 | CASGWMGQRSYSNYGYTF
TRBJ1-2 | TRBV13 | CASSSGRNYGYTF
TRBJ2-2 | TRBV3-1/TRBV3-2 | CASSQDILGAQGTGELFF
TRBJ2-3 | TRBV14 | CASSQGGTGVDTQYF
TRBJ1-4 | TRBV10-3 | CAISESTVHGVEKLFF
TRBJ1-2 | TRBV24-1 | CATSEAGTGGAGYGYTF
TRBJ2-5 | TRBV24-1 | CATSDPGLAGQETQYF
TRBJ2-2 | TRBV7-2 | CASTSAGSNTGELFF
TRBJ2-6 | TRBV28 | CASSLSGINGANVLTF
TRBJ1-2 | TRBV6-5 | CASRRDSVVYGYTF